The sequence of this TCR beta chain was determined in a study of cytomegalovirus exposure and HLA in healthy donors. The PCR was carried out with 60 Vbeta primers and 13 Jbeta primers. Per the original methods: In a later analysis, around 10 million of 75 million to 90 million unique beta chains occurred in at least two donors. Method: immunoSEQ multiplex PCR; TCRdb's copy keeps in-frame clones and lacks some. That table gives V, J and clone size, and the DNA gave D and trimming. The sample shows about 37,000 clones, around 82% of them seen only once. The donors comprised healthy bone marrow donors. Study outcomes and limitations: Most of the TCR beta V segments (in an earlier analysis) were productive either about 87% or about 30% of the time. Excluded: some indistinguishable V segments such as TRBV6-2 and TRBV6-3.

V was pared by 3 bases and J by 4 bases, with 5 bases of the junction left unmatched. This CDR3 is 16 amino acids long. A word on this clone: Antigen unknown.

This chain links TRBV23-1 with TRBJ2-1; the match to TRBD1 covers 11 bases. TRBV23-1 is annotated as an ORF whose role is uncertain. Sequencing was done on a sample of PBMCs. The clonotype originates from a woman in her late teens or twenties in good health and CMV-seropositive. CDR3 protein: CASSHPGQGAYNEQFF. The CDR3 DNA follows: TGCGCCAGCAGTCACCCCGGACAGGGGGCTTACAATGAGCAGTTCTTC.